The clone carrying this T cell receptor beta chain appeared a few times. The target antigen is unknown. The germline gives CDR1 MNHEY, CDR2 SVGAGI. The CDR3 covers 16 residues. V gave up 2 bases and J gave up 0 bases, with 11 bases separating them. The data were taken from a study of T cell clones after liver transplantation. About the study: As an antigen-independent comparator, third-party-reactive TCRbeta sequences came from pre-transplant mixed lymphocyte reactions. Blood was drawn pre-transplant, before withdrawal, and after full or failed withdrawal. Notes on the study in general: Conclusions were preliminary, with small, heterogeneous patient groups.

The table came from immunoSEQ multiplex PCR; TCRdb's copy has only in-frame clones and leaves some out. Of tens of thousands of clones listed, around four fifths are singletons. The input for sequencing was CD4+ T cells from blood, taken at the 22-month timepoint. This receptor was obtained from a human patient who received a liver transplant. Some T cells may possibly be graft donor cells. V is TRBV6-5 and J is TRBJ1-5; D call uncertain. The CDR3 reads CASSYGGGDSNQPQHF. CDR3 coding DNA: TGTGCCAGCAGTTACGGTGGTGGGGATAGCAATCAGCCCCAGCATTTT.